A selection of T cell receptor beta chains follows, all from one sample in a study of Tregs in tolerant kidney transplant recipients. Profiling relied on immunoSEQ multiplex PCR, and the TCRdb table lists in-frame clones only, not all of them. In the table there are some 100,000 clones, 85% to 95% of which are singletons. The sequencing input was CD4+ T cells from blood. The receptors originated from a human donor in good health. Each CDR3 is given with its conserved first and last residue. The D gene is left open where the match is weak. Some rows have no size entry. The others give once, few or many, or a class for an expanded clone.

D gene: TRBD1
V gene: TRBV10-1
clone size: NA
J gene: TRBJ2-3
CDR3 protein: CASPSGTGTTDTQYF
CDR3 DNA: TGCGCCAGTCCATCCGGGACAGGGACCACAGATACGCAGTATTTT

D gene: TRBD1
V gene: TRBV7-3
clone size: NA
J gene: TRBJ2-1
CDR3 protein: CASSSRGQGFDQFF
CDR3 DNA: TGTGCCAGCAGCTCTAGGGGACAGGGGTTCGACCAGTTCTTC

D gene: NA
V gene: TRBV18
clone size: once
J gene: TRBJ1-4
CDR3 protein: CASSPLHMKTNEKLFF
CDR3 DNA: TGTGCCAGCTCACCGCTACACATGAAAACTAATGAAAAACTGTTTTTT

D gene: NA
V gene: TRBV9
clone size: NA
J gene: TRBJ2-5
CDR3 protein: CASSVAGGHQPQETQYF
CDR3 DNA: TGTGCCAGCAGCGTAGCCGGGGGACACCAGCCCCAAGAGACCCAGTACTTC

D gene: NA
V gene: TRBV5-4
clone size: NA
J gene: TRBJ2-4
CDR3 protein: CASSSWGNKNIQYF
CDR3 DNA: TGTGCCAGCAGCTCCTGGGGGAACAAAAACATTCAGTACTTC

D gene: NA
V gene: TRBV7-9
clone size: NA
J gene: TRBJ1-2
CDR3 protein: CASSLFLRPRWAGYGYTF
CDR3 DNA: TGTGCCAGCAGCTTATTTCTGAGACCGCGGTGGGCAGGGTATGGCTACACCTTC

D gene: TRBD1
V gene: TRBV6-4
clone size: NA
J gene: TRBJ1-2
CDR3 protein: CASAPEGAAYGYTF
CDR3 DNA: TGTGCCAGCGCACCCGAGGGGGCAGCCTATGGCTACACCTTC

D gene: NA
V gene: TRBV27
clone size: NA
J gene: TRBJ1-5
CDR3 protein: CASSLVFPSNQPQHF
CDR3 DNA: TGTGCCAGCAGTTTAGTCTTCCCCAGCAATCAGCCCCAGCATTTT

D gene: TRBD1
V gene: TRBV6-5
clone size: NA
J gene: TRBJ1-4
CDR3 protein: CASSYGSGQALKLFF
CDR3 DNA: TGTGCCAGCAGTTACGGGTCGGGACAGGCCTTAAAACTGTTTTTT

D gene: NA
V gene: TRBV12-5
clone size: NA
J gene: TRBJ2-2
CDR3 protein: CASGLVFRDTPTGELFF
CDR3 DNA: TGTGCTAGTGGTTTGGTCTTCCGGGACACGCCAACCGGGGAGCTGTTTTTT

D gene: NA
V gene: TRBV7-8
clone size: NA
J gene: TRBJ1-5
CDR3 protein: CASSLAGGGRSNQPQHF
CDR3 DNA: TGTGCCAGCAGCTTAGCGGGAGGGGGGCGCAGCAATCAGCCCCAGCATTTT

D gene: TRBD1
V gene: TRBV5-4
clone size: NA
J gene: TRBJ2-7
CDR3 protein: CASSQWPGQGAYEQYF
CDR3 DNA: TGTGCCAGCAGCCAATGGCCGGGACAGGGGGCTTACGAGCAGTACTTC

D gene: TRBD2
V gene: TRBV6-1
clone size: NA
J gene: TRBJ2-7
CDR3 protein: CASSESGRLALYEQYF
CDR3 DNA: TGTGCCAGCAGTGAAAGTGGGAGACTAGCGCTCTACGAGCAGTACTTC

D gene: NA
V gene: TRBV7-8
clone size: NA
J gene: TRBJ1-2
CDR3 protein: CASSPTGTPSSGYTF
CDR3 DNA: TGTGCCAGCAGCCCGACCGGGACACCTTCCTCTGGCTACACCTTC

D gene: NA
V gene: TRBV18
clone size: NA
J gene: TRBJ1-4
CDR3 protein: CASSLGGDPGNEKLFF
CDR3 DNA: TGTGCCAGCTCCCTCGGGGGGGATCCTGGTAATGAAAAACTGTTTTTT

D gene: TRBD1
V gene: TRBV18
clone size: NA
J gene: TRBJ2-1
CDR3 protein: CASSQDRDGNEQFF
CDR3 DNA: TGTGCCAGCTCCCAGGACAGGGACGGCAATGAGCAGTTCTTC

D gene: TRBD1
V gene: TRBV10-3
clone size: NA
J gene: TRBJ1-5
CDR3 protein: CASSGTGEGQPQHF
CDR3 DNA: TGTGCCTCCTCTGGGACAGGGGAAGGTCAGCCCCAGCATTTT

D gene: TRBD2
V gene: TRBV5-5
clone size: NA
J gene: TRBJ2-2
CDR3 protein: CASSLTSGNGELFF
CDR3 DNA: TGTGCCAGCAGCTTGACTAGCGGGAACGGGGAGCTGTTTTTT

D gene: TRBD2
V gene: TRBV5-5
clone size: NA
J gene: TRBJ2-7
CDR3 protein: CASSSRTSGGSYEQYF
CDR3 DNA: TGTGCCAGCAGCTCCAGGACTAGCGGGGGGTCCTACGAGCAGTACTTC

D gene: NA
V gene: TRBV29-1
clone size: NA
J gene: TRBJ2-1
CDR3 protein: CSVGGGTPTYNEQFF
CDR3 DNA: TGCAGCGTTGGGGGCGGGACTCCGACCTACAATGAGCAGTTCTTC

D gene: TRBD1
V gene: TRBV28
clone size: NA
J gene: TRBJ2-7
CDR3 protein: CASSLTGQGSVNEQYF
CDR3 DNA: TGTGCCAGCAGTTTAACCGGACAGGGGTCGGTAAACGAGCAGTACTTC

D gene: TRBD1
V gene: TRBV5-1
clone size: NA
J gene: TRBJ2-1
CDR3 protein: CASSIPSEGTGRDDEQFF
CDR3 DNA: TGCGCCAGCAGCATCCCTTCAGAAGGGACAGGGAGAGACGATGAGCAGTTCTTC

D gene: TRBD2
V gene: TRBV7-9
clone size: NA
J gene: TRBJ2-1
CDR3 protein: CASSPRRGDMNEQFF
CDR3 DNA: TGTGCCAGCAGCCCCCGCCGGGGGGATATGAATGAGCAGTTCTTC

D gene: NA
V gene: TRBV19
clone size: NA
J gene: TRBJ2-5
CDR3 protein: CASSTGYPQETQYF
CDR3 DNA: TGTGCCAGTAGTACCGGCTACCCCCAAGAGACCCAGTACTTC

D gene: NA
V gene: TRBV7-9
clone size: NA
J gene: TRBJ2-3
CDR3 protein: CASSLGGTRADTQYF
CDR3 DNA: TGTGCCAGCAGCTTAGGAGGTACCCGCGCAGATACGCAGTATTTT

D gene: NA
V gene: TRBV25-1
clone size: once
J gene: TRBJ2-1
CDR3 protein: CASSPAHEQFF
CDR3 DNA: TGTGCCAGCAGCCCTGCCCATGAGCAGTTCTTC

D gene: NA
V gene: TRBV5-6
clone size: NA
J gene: TRBJ2-4
CDR3 protein: CASGPQGPAKNIQYF
CDR3 DNA: TGTGCCAGCGGTCCCCAGGGGCCCGCCAAAAACATTCAGTACTTC

D gene: NA
V gene: TRBV6-1
clone size: NA
J gene: TRBJ1-1
CDR3 protein: CASSETPGRNTEAFF
CDR3 DNA: TGTGCCAGCAGTGAGACCCCGGGAAGAAACACTGAAGCTTTCTTT

D gene: NA
V gene: TRBV6-6
clone size: NA
J gene: TRBJ1-2
CDR3 protein: CASRPTGDYGYTF
CDR3 DNA: TGTGCCAGCAGGCCGACAGGTGACTATGGCTACACCTTC

D gene: TRBD1
V gene: TRBV7-9
clone size: once
J gene: TRBJ1-4
CDR3 protein: CASSLRQGAGRTNEKLFF
CDR3 DNA: TGTGCCAGCAGCTTAAGGCAGGGGGCTGGGCGAACTAATGAAAAACTGTTTTTT

D gene: NA
V gene: TRBV25-1
clone size: few
J gene: TRBJ2-1
CDR3 protein: CASTPGGVYNEQFF
CDR3 DNA: TGTGCCAGCACACCCGGGGGCGTCTACAATGAGCAGTTCTTC

D gene: NA
V gene: TRBV29-1
clone size: NA
J gene: TRBJ1-1
CDR3 protein: CSVEPRRGTEAFF
CDR3 DNA: TGCAGCGTTGAGCCGAGGAGAGGCACTGAAGCTTTCTTT

D gene: NA
V gene: TRBV5-1
clone size: NA
J gene: TRBJ2-7
CDR3 protein: CASSLDRGAAGSSSYEQYF
CDR3 DNA: TGCGCCAGCAGCTTGGATCGGGGGGCGGCCGGCTCTTCCTCCTACGAGCAGTACTTC

D gene: NA
V gene: TRBV30
clone size: NA
J gene: TRBJ2-3
CDR3 protein: CAWSRTRGADTQYF
CDR3 DNA: TGTGCCTGGAGTAGGACCAGGGGTGCAGATACGCAGTATTTT

D gene: NA
V gene: TRBV18
clone size: once
J gene: TRBJ2-5
CDR3 protein: CASSPPKPGGQETQYF
CDR3 DNA: TGTGCCAGCTCACCACCGAAACCAGGGGGGCAAGAGACCCAGTACTTC

D gene: NA
V gene: TRBV6-1
clone size: NA
J gene: TRBJ1-5
CDR3 protein: CASSAPVGSNQPQHF
CDR3 DNA: TGTGCCAGCAGTGCCCCCGTGGGTAGCAATCAGCCCCAGCATTTT

D gene: NA
V gene: TRBV5-5
clone size: NA
J gene: TRBJ2-7
CDR3 protein: CASSLFQVASYEQYF
CDR3 DNA: TGTGCCAGCAGCTTATTCCAGGTCGCCTCCTACGAGCAGTACTTC

D gene: NA
V gene: TRBV5-1
clone size: NA
J gene: TRBJ1-1
CDR3 protein: CASSLVRWNTEAFF
CDR3 DNA: TGCGCCAGCAGCTTGGTTCGATGGAACACTGAAGCTTTCTTT

D gene: NA
V gene: TRBV7-2
clone size: NA
J gene: TRBJ1-1
CDR3 protein: CASSRDMNTEAFF
CDR3 DNA: TGTGCCAGCAGCCGAGACATGAACACTGAAGCTTTCTTT

D gene: NA
V gene: TRBV6-1
clone size: NA
J gene: TRBJ2-2
CDR3 protein: CASLNAPANTGELFF
CDR3 DNA: TGTGCCTCACTAAACGCCCCGGCGAACACCGGGGAGCTGTTTTTT

D gene: NA
V gene: TRBV6-5
clone size: few
J gene: TRBJ1-6
CDR3 protein: CASSHQGSYNSPLHF
CDR3 DNA: TGTGCCAGCAGTCATCAGGGCTCCTATAATTCACCCCTCCACTTT